The clone carrying this T cell receptor beta chain has a handful of counts. Indicated time point: newly diagnosed GD, antithyroid drugs for less than 3 months. From RNA extracted from PBMCs, the TCR library was made. V was cut by 1 base and J by 6 bases, with 19 bases left in between. The V gene's germline CDR1 is GTSNPN and CDR2 SVGIG (reference sequence). This CDR3 is built from 15 residues. The entry originates in a study of regulatory T cells in long-lasting Graves disease. Study in general: For under 3 months, newly diagnosed Graves' patients had been taking antithyroid drugs.

Arm-PCR of CDR3 regions and iRepertoire HTBI primers were the basis on which TCR beta libraries were built. MiXCR, applied by TCRdb to the multiplex PCR reads, yields one record per CDR3 protein. The sample lists about 350,000 distinct CDR3 sequences, around 15% occurring once. These data also featured in a second study, about T cells in Graves' hyperthyroidism and ophthalmopathy. From that study: First-round RT-PCR targeting the TCR CDR3 was performed with the HTBI primer set. From stable hyperthyroidism, ophthalmopathy was separated by a 13 V-J model.

This TCR was recovered from a middle-aged man with Graves disease. The rearrangement joins TRBV30 to TRBJ2-7, with D perhaps matching TRBD1 (5 bases). Sample: peripheral blood mononuclear cells (PBMCs), taken at new diagnosis, from a patient treated with antithyroid drugs. The CDR3 coding sequence is TGTGCCTGGAGTGAAAGGGGCAGGTCCAGAAGCGAGCAGTACTTC. Amino acids: CAWSERGRSRSEQYF.